Detailed here is one T cell receptor beta chain. At one of its ends the junction is not consistent with the germline gene, which may arise from a read error. CDR1 is SGHAT and CDR2 is FQNNGV in the germline V gene. This CDR3 region has 14 residues. TCRdb called the 5' RACE reads again in MiXCR, with one record for every CDR3 protein. The sample lists around 69,000 distinct CDR3 sequences; around 9.6% were seen once. The data were taken from a study of neurological immune-mediated disorders. Documented time point: longitudinal time-point 1 (baseline). The sample taken for sequencing was PBMCs. V gene TRBV11-2 combines with J gene TRBJ2-7, with a possible D match to TRBD1 (6 bases). The receptor's source is a man aged 25-45 years in good health. For the CDR3, the DNA is TGTGCCAGCAGCTTTGGTTCGGCAGGGGTCCCCCCGAACTTC. It yields the protein CASSFGSAGVPPNF.